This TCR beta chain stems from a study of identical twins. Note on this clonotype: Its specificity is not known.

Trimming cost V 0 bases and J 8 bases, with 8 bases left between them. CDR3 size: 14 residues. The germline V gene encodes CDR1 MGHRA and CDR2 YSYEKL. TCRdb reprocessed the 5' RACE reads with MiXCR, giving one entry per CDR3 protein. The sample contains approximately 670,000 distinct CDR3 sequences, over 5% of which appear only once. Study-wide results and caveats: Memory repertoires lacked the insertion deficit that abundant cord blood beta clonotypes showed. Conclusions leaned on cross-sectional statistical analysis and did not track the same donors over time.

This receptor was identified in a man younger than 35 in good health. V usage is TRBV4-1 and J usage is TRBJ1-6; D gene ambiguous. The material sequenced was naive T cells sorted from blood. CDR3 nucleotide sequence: TGCGCCAGCAGCCAAGATTCTGTGTATTCACCCCTCCACTTT. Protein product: CASSQDSVYSPLHF.